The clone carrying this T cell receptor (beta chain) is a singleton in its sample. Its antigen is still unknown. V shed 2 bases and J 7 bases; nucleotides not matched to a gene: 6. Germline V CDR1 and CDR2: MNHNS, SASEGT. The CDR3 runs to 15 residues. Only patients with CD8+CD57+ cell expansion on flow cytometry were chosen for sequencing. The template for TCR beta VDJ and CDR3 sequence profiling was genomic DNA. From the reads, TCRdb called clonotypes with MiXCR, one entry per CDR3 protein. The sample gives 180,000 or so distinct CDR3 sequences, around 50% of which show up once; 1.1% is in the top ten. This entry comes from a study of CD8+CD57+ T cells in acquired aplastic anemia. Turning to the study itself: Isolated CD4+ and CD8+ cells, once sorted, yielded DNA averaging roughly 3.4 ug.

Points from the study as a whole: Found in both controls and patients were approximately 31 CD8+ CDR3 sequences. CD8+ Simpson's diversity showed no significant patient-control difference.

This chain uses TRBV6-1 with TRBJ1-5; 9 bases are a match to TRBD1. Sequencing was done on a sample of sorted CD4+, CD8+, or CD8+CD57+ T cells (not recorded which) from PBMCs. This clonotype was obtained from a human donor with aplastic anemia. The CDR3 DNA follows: TGTGCCAGCAGTGAATGGGACAGGGCCAACCAGCCCCAGCATTTT. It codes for CASSEWDRANQPQHF.